A selection of T cell receptor beta chains follows, all from one sample in a study of regulatory T cells in long-lasting Graves disease. MiXCR, run by TCRdb on the multiplex PCR reads, gives a single entry per CDR3 protein. The profile shows nearly 350,000 distinct CDR3 sequences, around a fifth of them singletons. Sequencing used peripheral blood mononuclear cells (PBMCs), obtained when the disease was refractory, from a patient treated with antithyroid drugs. Receptors originate from a female donor with Graves disease. CDR3s include the opening cysteine and the closing phenylalanine or tryptophan. A D gene is named only where the DNA matches it firmly. Clone size is not always given. Where it is, it says once, few, many or a class for expanded clones.

TRBD1,many,TRBV27,TRBJ1-4,CASSWTGGREKLFF,TGTGCCAGCAGTTGGACAGGGGGACGTGAAAAACTGTTTTTT
.,many,TRBV7-9,TRBJ2-5,CASSLFVGVGETQYF,TGTGCCAGCAGCCTCTTCGTGGGAGTAGGAGAGACCCAGTACTTC
.,few,TRBV5-1,TRBJ1-4,CASSKDSYNEKLFF,TGCGCCAGCAGCAAGGACAGTTATAATGAAAAACTGTTTTTT
.,many,TRBV11-3,TRBJ1-1,CASSFRGGSTEAFF,TGTGCCAGCAGCTTTCGGGGAGGGAGCACTGAAGCTTTCTTT
.,few,TRBV9,TRBJ2-2,CASSARGSLTGELFF,TGTGCCAGCAGCGCCCGAGGCAGTCTAACCGGGGAGCTGTTTTTT
.,.,TRBV6-2/TRBV6-3,TRBJ1-5,CASSYQGVGKQPQHF,TGTGCCAGCAGTTATCAAGGCGTGGGGAAACAGCCCCAGCATTTT
.,.,TRBV4-1,TRBJ2-7,CASSRFSTTGDEQYF,TGCGCCAGCAGCAGGTTTAGCACCACCGGGGACGAGCAGTACTTC
.,many,TRBV12-3/TRBV12-4,TRBJ1-2,CASSEMTAPYGYTF,TGTGCCAGCAGCGAAATGACAGCTCCCTATGGCTACACCTTC
.,many,TRBV20-1,TRBJ2-7,CSASRGVRPYEQYF,TGCAGTGCTAGTCGTGGCGTGAGACCCTACGAGCAGTACTTC
.,.,TRBV28,TRBJ2-7,CASSQIRYEQYF,TGTGCCAGCAGTCAGATTCGCTACGAGCAGTACTTC
TRBD2,.,TRBV4-1,TRBJ2-7,CASSQASGGSVGHEQYF,TGCGCCAGCAGCCAGGCTAGCGGAGGGTCAGTGGGTCACGAGCAGTACTTC
.,few,TRBV11-3,TRBJ2-7,CASSLPEYEQYF,TGTGCCAGCAGCTTGCCTGAATACGAGCAGTACTTC
.,.,TRBV18,TRBJ2-1,CASSPPTSGYNEQFF,TGTGCCAGCTCACCACCGACCAGCGGGTACAATGAGCAGTTCTTC